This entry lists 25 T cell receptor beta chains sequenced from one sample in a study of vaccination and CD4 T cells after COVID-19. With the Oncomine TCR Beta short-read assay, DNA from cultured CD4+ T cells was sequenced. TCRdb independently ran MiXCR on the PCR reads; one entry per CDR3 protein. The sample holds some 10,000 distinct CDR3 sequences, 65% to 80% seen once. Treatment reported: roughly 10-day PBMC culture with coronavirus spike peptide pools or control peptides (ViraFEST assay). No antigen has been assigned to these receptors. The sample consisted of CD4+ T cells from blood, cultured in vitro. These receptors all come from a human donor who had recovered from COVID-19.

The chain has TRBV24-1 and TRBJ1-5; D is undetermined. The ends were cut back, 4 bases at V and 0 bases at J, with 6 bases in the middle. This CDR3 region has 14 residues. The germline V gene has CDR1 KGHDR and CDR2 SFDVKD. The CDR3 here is CATSDDDSNQPQHF. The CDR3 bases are TGTGCCACCAGTGACGACGATAGCAATCAGCCCCAGCATTTT.

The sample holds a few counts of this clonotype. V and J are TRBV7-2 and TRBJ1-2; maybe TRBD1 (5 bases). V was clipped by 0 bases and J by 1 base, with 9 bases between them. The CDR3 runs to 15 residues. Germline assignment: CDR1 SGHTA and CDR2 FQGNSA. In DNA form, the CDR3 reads TGTGCCAGCAGCTTAGCGGGGGGGGTTAACTATGGCTACACCTTC. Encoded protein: CASSLAGGVNYGYTF.

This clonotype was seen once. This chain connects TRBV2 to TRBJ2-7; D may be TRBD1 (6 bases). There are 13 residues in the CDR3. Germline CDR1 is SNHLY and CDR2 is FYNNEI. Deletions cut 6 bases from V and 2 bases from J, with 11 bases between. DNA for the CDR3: TGTGCCAGCAGCCGGGACAACACCTACGAGCAGTACTTC. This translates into CASSRDNTYEQYF.

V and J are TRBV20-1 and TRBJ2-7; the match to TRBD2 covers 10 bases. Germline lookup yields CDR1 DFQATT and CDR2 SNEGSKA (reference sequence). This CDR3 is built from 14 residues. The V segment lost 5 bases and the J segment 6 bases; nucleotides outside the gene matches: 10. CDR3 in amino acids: CSAFSGGRRLEQYF. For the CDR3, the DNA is TGCAGTGCTTTTAGCGGGGGGCGACGACTCGAGCAGTACTTC.

The CDR3 reads CASSTTGRGTEAFF. Here the CDR3 DNA reads TGTGCCAGCAGTACGACAGGGCGGGGCACTGAAGCTTTCTTT. The gene calls are TRBV14 and TRBJ1-1; the match to TRBD1 covers 7 bases. The germline gives CDR1 SGHDN, CDR2 FVKESK. With V trimmed by 6 bases and J by 4 bases, 8 bases remained unmatched. This CDR3 comprises 14 residues.

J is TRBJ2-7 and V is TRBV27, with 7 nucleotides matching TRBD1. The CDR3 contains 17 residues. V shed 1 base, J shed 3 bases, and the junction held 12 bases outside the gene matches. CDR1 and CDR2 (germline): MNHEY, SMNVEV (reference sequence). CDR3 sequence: CASSLYPPGTAGYEQYF. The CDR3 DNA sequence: TGTGCCAGCAGTTTATATCCCCCAGGGACAGCCGGCTACGAGCAGTACTTC.

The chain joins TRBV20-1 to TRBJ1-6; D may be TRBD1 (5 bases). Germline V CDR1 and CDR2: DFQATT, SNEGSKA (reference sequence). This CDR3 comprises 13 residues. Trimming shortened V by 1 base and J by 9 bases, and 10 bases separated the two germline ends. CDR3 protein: CSARGGRTSPLHF. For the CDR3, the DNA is TGCAGTGCTAGAGGGGGACGGACTTCACCCCTCCACTTT.

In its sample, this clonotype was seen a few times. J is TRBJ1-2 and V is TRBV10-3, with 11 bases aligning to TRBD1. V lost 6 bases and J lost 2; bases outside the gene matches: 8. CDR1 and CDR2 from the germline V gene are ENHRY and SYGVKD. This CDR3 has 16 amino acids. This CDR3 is CAISLGTGGSNYGYTF. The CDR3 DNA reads TGTGCCATCAGCTTGGGGACAGGGGGGTCCAACTATGGCTACACCTTC.

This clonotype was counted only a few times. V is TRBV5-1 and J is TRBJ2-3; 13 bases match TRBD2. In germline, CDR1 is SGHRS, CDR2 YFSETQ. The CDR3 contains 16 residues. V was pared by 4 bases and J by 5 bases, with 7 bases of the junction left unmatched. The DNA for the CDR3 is TGCGCCAGCAGCCCTAGGACTAGCGGGGGTGGAGATACGCAGTATTTT. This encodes CASSPRTSGGGDTQYF.

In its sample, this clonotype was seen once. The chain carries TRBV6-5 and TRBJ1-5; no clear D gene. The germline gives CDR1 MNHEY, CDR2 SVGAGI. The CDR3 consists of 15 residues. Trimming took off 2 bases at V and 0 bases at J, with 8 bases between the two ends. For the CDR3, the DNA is TGTGCCAGCAGTTACGGAGGGAATAGCAATCAGCCCCAGCATTTT. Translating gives CASSYGGNSNQPQHF.

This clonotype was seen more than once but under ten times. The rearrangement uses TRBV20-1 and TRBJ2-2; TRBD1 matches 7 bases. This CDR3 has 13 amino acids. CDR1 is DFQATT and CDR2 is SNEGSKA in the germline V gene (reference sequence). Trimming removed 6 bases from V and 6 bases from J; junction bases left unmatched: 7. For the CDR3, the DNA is TGCAGTGCACGGGACAGAGAGGCCGGGGAGCTGTTTTTT. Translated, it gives CSARDREAGELFF.

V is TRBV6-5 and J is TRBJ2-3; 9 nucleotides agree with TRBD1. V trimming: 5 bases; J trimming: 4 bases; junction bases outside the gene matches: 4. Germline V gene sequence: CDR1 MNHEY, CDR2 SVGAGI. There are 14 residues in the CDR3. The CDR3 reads CASSTRTGADTQYF. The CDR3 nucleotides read TGTGCCAGCAGTACTCGGACAGGGGCAGATACGCAGTATTTT.

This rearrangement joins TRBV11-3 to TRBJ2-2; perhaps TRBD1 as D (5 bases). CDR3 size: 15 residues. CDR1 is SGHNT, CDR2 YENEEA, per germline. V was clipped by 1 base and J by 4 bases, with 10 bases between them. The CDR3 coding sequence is TGTGCCAGCAGCTTAGTCAGGGCTTCCACCGGGGAGCTGTTTTTT. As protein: CASSLVRASTGELFF.

The DNA of the CDR3 is TGCAGTGCTAACGACGGGGCGAACACCGGGGAGCTGTTTTTT. Residues: CSANDGANTGELFF. The rearrangement links TRBV20-1 to TRBJ2-2; a possible D gene is TRBD2 (5 bases). The germline V gene encodes CDR1 DFQATT and CDR2 SNEGSKA (reference sequence). The CDR3 runs 14 residues. V gave up 4 bases and J gave up 0 bases, with 9 bases separating them.

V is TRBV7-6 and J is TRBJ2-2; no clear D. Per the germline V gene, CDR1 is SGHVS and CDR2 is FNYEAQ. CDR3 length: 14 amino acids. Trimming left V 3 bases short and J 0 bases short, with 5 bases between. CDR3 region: CASSFAANTGELFF. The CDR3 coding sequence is TGTGCCAGCAGCTTTGCAGCGAACACCGGGGAGCTGTTTTTT.

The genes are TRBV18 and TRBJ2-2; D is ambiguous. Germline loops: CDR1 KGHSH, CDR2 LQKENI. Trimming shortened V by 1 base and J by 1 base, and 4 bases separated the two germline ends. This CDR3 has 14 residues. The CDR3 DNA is TGTGCCAGCTCACCACAGGAGAACACCGGGGAGCTGTTTTTT. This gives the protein CASSPQENTGELFF. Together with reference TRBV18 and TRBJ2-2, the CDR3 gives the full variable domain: NAGVMQNPRHLVRRRGQEARLRCSPMKGHSHVYWYRQLPEEGLKFMVYLQKENIIDESGMPKERFSAEFPKEGPSILRIQQVVRGDSAAYFCASSPQENTGELFFGEGSRLTVL.

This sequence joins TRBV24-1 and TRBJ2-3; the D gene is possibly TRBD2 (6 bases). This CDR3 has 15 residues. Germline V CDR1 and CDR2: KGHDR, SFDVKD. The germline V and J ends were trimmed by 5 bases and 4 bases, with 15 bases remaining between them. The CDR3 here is CATSGAGIPADTQYF. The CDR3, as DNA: TGTGCCACCAGTGGGGCGGGGATCCCCGCAGATACGCAGTATTTT.

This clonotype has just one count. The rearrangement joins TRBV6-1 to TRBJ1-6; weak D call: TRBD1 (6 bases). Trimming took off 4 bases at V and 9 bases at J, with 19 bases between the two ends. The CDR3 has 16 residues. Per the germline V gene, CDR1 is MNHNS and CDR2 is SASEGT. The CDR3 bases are TGTGCCAGCAGTGGACCCCGGGGGGCATTGGGTTCACCCCTCCACTTT. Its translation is CASSGPRGALGSPLHF.

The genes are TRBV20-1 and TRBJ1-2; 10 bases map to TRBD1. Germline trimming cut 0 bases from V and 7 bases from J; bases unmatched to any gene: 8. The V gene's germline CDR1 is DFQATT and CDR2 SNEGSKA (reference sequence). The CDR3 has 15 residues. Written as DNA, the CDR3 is TGCAGTGCTAGAGAGTCTGCGGACAGGGGGATTGGCTACACCTTC. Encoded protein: CSARESADRGIGYTF.

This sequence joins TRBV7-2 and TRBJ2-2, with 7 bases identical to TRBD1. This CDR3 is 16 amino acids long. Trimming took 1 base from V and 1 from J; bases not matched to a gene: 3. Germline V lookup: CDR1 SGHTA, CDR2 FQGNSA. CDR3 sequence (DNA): TGTGCCAGCAGCTTAGGGGGGACAGTGAACACCGGGGAGCTGTTTTTT. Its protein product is CASSLGGTVNTGELFF.

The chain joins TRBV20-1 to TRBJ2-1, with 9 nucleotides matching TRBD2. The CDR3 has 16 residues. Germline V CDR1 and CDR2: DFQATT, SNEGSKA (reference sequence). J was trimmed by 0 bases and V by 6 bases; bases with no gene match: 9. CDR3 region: CSARTSVGRSYNEQFF. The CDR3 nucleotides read TGCAGTGCAAGGACTAGCGTAGGTCGCTCCTACAATGAGCAGTTCTTC.

CDR3 loop: CASSYRGSDTEAFF. The CDR3, as DNA: TGTGCCAGCAGTTACAGGGGTAGCGACACTGAAGCTTTCTTT. The V gene is TRBV2, the J gene TRBJ1-1; 7 bases align to TRBD1. The CDR3 has 14 amino acids. The germline V gene encodes CDR1 SNHLY and CDR2 FYNNEI. Losses at the gene ends were 5 bases for V and 3 bases for J; bases not matched to a gene: 6.

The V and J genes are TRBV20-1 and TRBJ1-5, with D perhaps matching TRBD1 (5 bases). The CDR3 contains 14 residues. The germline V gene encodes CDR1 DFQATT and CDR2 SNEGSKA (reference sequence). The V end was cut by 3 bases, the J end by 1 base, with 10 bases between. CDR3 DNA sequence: TGCAGTGCTAGTGCGGGGGGGAGCAATCAGCCCCAGCATTTT. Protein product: CSASAGGSNQPQHF.

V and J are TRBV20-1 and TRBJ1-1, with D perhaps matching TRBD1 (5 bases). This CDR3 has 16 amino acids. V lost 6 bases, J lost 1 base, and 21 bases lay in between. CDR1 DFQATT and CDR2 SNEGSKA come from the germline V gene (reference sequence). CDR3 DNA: TGCAGTGCCCGGGACCGCACCAAGGGGTCGAACACTGAAGCTTTCTTT. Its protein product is CSARDRTKGSNTEAFF.

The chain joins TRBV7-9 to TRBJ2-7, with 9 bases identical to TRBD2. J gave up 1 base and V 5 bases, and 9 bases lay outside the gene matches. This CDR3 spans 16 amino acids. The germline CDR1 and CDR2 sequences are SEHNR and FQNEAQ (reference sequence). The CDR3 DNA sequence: TGTGCCAGCAGCCACCAAAGCGGGAGGATGTCCTACGAGCAGTACTTC. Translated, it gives CASSHQSGRMSYEQYF.